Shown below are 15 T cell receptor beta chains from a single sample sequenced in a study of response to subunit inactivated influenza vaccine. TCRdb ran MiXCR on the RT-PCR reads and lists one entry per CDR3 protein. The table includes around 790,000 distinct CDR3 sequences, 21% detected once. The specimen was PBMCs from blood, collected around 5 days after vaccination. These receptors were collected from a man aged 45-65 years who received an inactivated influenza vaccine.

This chain's CDR3 is CASSIVFGQGFTYF. DNA of the CDR3: TGTGCCAGTAGTATAGTTTTTGGTCAGGGCTTTACGTACTTC. The chain is built from TRBV19 and TRBJ2-4; D is perhaps TRBD1 (5 bases). This CDR3 comprises 14 residues. Germline V lookup: CDR1 LNHDA, CDR2 SQIVND (reference sequence). V was cut by 1 base and J by 15 bases, with 19 bases left in between.

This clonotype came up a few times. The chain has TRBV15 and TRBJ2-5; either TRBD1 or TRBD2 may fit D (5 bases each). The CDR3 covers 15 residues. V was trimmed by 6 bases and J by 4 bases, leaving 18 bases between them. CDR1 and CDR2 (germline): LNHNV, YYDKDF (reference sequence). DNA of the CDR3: TGTGCCACCAGTTTGGGACCCTCTCAAGGAGAGACCCAGTACTTC. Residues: CATSLGPSQGETQYF.

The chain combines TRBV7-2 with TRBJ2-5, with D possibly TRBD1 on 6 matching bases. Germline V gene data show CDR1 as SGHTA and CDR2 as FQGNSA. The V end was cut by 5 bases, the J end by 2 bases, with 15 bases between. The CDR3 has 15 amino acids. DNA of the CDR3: TGTGCCAGCAGCCTGGGGACAATTCCACAAGAGACCCAGTACTTC. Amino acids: CASSLGTIPQETQYF.

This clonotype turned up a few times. The CDR3 coding sequence is TGCGCCAGCAGCCAAGATTTTTTTGGGCCGGGGGACAGGGGAAAAAAGACCCAGTACTTC. Protein: CASSQDFFGPGDRGKKTQYF. This chain joins TRBV4-3 and TRBJ2-5, with 10 positions matching TRBD1. With V trimmed by 0 bases and J by 6 bases, 19 bases remained unmatched. Looked up from germline, CDR1 is LGHNA and CDR2 is YSLEER. The CDR3 extends over 20 amino acids.

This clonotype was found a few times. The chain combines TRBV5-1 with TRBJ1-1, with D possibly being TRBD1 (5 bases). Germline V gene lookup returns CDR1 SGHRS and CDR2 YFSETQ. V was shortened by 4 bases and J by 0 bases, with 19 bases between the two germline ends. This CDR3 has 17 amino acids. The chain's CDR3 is CASSPGDGSYLNTEAFF. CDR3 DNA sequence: TGCGCCAGCAGCCCGGGGGACGGATCTTACCTGAACACTGAAGCTTTCTTT.

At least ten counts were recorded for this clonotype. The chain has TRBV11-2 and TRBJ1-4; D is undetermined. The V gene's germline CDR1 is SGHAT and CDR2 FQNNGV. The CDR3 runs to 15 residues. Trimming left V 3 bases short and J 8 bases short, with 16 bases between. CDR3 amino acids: CASSLGGALGEKLFF. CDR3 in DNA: TGTGCCAGCAGCTTGGGCGGAGCTTTAGGGGAAAAACTGTTTTTT.

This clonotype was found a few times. As DNA, the CDR3 is TGTGCCAGCAGCTCGGGACGAACGCGCGGCGCGGAAAAACTGTTTTTT. Its translation: CASSSGRTRGAEKLFF. The chain recombines TRBV12-3 or TRBV12-4 with TRBJ1-4; a possible D gene is TRBD1 (5 bases). There are 16 residues in the CDR3. Trimming cost V 6 bases and J 8 bases, with 22 bases left between them.

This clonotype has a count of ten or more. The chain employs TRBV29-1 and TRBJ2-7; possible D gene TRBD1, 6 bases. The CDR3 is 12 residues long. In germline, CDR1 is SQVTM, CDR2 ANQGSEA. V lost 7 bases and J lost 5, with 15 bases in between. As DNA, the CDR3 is TGCAGCGGATTGACAGGCTTTAACGAGCAGTACTTC. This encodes CSGLTGFNEQYF.

The CDR3 DNA sequence: TGCAGTGCTAGAGATGGACTAGCCGTTAAAGAGACCCAGTACTTC. It yields the protein CSARDGLAVKETQYF. The chain employs TRBV20-1 and TRBJ2-5; 8 bases fit TRBD2. The CDR3 covers 15 residues. Germline assignment: CDR1 DFQATT and CDR2 SNEGSKA (reference sequence). J gave up 3 bases and V 0 bases, and 6 bases lay outside the gene matches.

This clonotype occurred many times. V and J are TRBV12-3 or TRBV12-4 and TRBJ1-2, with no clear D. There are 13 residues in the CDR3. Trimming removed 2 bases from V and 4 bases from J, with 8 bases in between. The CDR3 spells CASSLTRFYGYTF. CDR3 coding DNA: TGTGCCAGCAGTTTAACCAGGTTCTATGGCTACACCTTC.

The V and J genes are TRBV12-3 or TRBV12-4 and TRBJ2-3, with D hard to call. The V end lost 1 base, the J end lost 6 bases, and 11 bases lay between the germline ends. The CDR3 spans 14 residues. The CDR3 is CASSLVLRRDTQYF. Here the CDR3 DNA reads TGTGCCAGCAGTTTAGTCCTAAGGCGGGATACGCAGTATTTT.

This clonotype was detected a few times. The CDR3 reads CAISETSSDNEQFF. The CDR3 DNA is TGTGCCATCAGTGAAACTAGCAGCGACAATGAGCAGTTCTTC. This rearrangement joins TRBV10-3 to TRBJ2-1; D might be TRBD2 (6 bases). CDR1 ENHRY and CDR2 SYGVKD come from the germline V gene. V lost 3 bases to trimming and J lost 5 bases, with 11 bases between them. The CDR3 totals 14 residues.

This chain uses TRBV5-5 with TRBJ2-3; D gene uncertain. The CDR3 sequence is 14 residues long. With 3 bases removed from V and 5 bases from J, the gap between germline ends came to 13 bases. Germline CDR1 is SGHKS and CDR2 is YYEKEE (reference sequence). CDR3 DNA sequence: TGTGCCAGCAGCTCCCGCCCCTCAGGAGATACGCAGTATTTT. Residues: CASSSRPSGDTQYF. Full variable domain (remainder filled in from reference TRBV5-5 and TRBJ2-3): DAGVTQSPTHLIKTRGQQVTLRCSPISGHKSVSWYQQVLGQGPQFIFQYYEKEERGRGNFPDRFSARQFPNYSSELNVNALLLGDSALYLCASSSRPSGDTQYFGPGTRLTVL.

For the CDR3, the DNA is TGCAGTGCTAGGACTAGCGGGATTTGGGCAGATACGCAGTATTTT. As protein: CSARTSGIWADTQYF. The genes are TRBV20-1 and TRBJ2-3; 11 nucleotides line up with TRBD2. This CDR3 region has 15 residues. Germline V gene lookup returns CDR1 DFQATT and CDR2 SNEGSKA (reference sequence). V was clipped by 3 bases and J by 4 bases; unmatched bases: 6.

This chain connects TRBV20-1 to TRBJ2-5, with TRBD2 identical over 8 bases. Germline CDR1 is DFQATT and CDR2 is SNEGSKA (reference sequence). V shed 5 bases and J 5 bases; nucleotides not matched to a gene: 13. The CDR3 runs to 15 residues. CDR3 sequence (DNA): TGCAGTGCTGGCCCCTGGACTAGCCAGGGGGAGACCCAGTACTTC. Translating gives CSAGPWTSQGETQYF.